This entry describes one T cell receptor beta chain. Its antigen is unknown. This CDR3 has 15 residues. Germline V CDR1 and CDR2: SGHKS, YYEKEE (reference sequence). Trimming took 1 base from V and 2 from J, leaving 13 bases between them. This sample was included in a study of OX40 agonist ivuxolimab in advanced cancers. Libraries were prepared by immunoSEQ multiplex PCR; TCRdb keeps only in-frame clonotypes and omits some of them. The sample yields about 5,700 clones, around 90% seen once. Study results and caveats: People who partly responded at 0.1-3.0 mg/kg had some of the least clonal expansion seen. The study observed clonal expansion of CD4+ and CD8+ blood T cells by week 6 at 0.1 to 3.0 mg/kg.

The material sequenced was CD4+ or CD8+ T cells sorted from blood, taken in a trial of the OX40 agonist ivuxolimab. This chain connects TRBV5-5 to TRBJ2-7; D possibly matches TRBD1 or TRBD2 (5 bases each). The receptor was isolated from an adult with an advanced solid tumor such as melanoma, head and neck, liver or kidney cancer. CDR3 amino acids: CASSLRGEATYEQYF. The CDR3 DNA follows: TGTGCCAGCAGCTTGAGGGGAGAAGCCACCTACGAGCAGTACTTC.